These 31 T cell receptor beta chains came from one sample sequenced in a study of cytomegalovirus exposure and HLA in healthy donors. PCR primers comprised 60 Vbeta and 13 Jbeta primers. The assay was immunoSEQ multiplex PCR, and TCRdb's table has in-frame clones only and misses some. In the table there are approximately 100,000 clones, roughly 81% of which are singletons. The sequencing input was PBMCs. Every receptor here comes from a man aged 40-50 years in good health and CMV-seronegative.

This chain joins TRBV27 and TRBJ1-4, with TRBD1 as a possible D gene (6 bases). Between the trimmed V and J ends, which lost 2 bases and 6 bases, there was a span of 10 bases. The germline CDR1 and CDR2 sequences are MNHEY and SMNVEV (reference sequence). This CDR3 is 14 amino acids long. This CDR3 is CASSLGQLDEKLFF. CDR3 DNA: TGTGCCAGCAGTTTAGGACAGCTAGATGAAAAACTGTTTTTT.

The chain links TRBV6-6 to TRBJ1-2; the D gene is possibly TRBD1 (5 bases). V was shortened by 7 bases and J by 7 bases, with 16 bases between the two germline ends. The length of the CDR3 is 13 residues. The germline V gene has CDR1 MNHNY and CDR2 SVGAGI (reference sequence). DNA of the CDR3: TGTGCCAGCACCCCGGGACTTCACTCTGGCTACACCTTC. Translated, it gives CASTPGLHSGYTF.

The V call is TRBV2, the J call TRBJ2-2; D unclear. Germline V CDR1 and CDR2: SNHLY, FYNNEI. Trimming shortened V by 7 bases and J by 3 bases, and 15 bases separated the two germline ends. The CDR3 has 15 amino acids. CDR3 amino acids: CASNSRASDTGELFF. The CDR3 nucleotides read TGTGCCAGCAACTCACGAGCAAGTGACACCGGGGAGCTGTTTTTT.

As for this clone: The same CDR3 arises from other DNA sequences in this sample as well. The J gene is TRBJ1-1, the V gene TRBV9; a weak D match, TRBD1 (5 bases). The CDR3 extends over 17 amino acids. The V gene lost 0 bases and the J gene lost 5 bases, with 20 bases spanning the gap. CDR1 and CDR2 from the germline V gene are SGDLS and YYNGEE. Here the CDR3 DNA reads TGTGCCAGCAGCGTAGTCGGAAACGGGGGTAGGTATACTGAAGCTTTCTTT. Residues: CASSVVGNGGRYTEAFF. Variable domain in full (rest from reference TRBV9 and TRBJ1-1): DSGVTQTPKHLITATGQRVTLRCSPRSGDLSVYWYQQSLDQGLQFLIQYYNGEERAKGNILERFSAQQFPDLHSELNLSSLELGDSALYFCASSVVGNGGRYTEAFFGQGTRLTVV.

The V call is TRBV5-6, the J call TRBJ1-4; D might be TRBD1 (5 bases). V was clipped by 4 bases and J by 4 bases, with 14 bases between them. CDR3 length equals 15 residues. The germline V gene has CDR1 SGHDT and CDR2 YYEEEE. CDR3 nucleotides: TGTGCCAGCAGCCCCTGGGGCGGAGATAATGAAAAACTGTTTTTT. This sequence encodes CASSPWGGDNEKLFF.

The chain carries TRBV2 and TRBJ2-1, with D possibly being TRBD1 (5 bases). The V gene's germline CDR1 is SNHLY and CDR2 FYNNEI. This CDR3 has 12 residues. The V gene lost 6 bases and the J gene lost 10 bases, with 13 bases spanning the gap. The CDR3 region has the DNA TGTGCCAGCAGACAAGACACAGGAGAGCAGTTCTTC. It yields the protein CASRQDTGEQFF.

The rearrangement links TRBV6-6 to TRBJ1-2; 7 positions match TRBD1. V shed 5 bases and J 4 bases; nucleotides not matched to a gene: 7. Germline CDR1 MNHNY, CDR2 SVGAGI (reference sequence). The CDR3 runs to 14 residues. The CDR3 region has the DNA TGTGCCAGCAGTCGAGGGGGCTCGAGCTATGGCTACACCTTC. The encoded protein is CASSRGGSSYGYTF.

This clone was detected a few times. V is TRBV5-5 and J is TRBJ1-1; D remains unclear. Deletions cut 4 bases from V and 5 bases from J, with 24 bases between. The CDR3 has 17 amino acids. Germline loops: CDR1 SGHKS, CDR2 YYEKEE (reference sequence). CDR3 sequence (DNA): TGTGCCAGCAGCCCCCAGGAGGTTGGGGATGTATGGACTGAAGCTTTCTTT. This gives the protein CASSPQEVGDVWTEAFF.

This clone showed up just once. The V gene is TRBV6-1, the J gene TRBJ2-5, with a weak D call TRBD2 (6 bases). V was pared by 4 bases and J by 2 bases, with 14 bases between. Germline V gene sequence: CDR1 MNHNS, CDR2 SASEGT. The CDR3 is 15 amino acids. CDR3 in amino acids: CASSGRGRSQETQYF. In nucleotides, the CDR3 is TGTGCCAGCAGTGGGAGGGGAAGGTCGCAAGAGACCCAGTACTTC.

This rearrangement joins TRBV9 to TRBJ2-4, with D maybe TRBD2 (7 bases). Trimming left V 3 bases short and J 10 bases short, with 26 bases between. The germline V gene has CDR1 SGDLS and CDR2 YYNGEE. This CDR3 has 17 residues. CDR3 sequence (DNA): TGTGCCAGCAGCGGGGGGGGCAGCGTGGGGGCGGAAGGAATTCAGTACTTC. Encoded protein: CASSGGGSVGAEGIQYF.

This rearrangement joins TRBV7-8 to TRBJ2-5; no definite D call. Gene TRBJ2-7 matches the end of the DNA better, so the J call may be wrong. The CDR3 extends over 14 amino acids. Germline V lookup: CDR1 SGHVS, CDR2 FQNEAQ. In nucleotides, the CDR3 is TGTGCCAGCAGCTTAGCCTTCGGAGCTTACGAGCAGTACTTC. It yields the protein CASSLAFGAYEQYF.

CDR3 sequence: CAISRDRDEQYF. The CDR3 nucleotides are TGTGCCATCAGTAGGGACAGGGACGAGCAGTACTTC. V and J are TRBV10-3 and TRBJ2-7, with TRBD1 matching 9 bases. The length of the CDR3 is 12 residues. J was trimmed by 5 bases and V by 5 bases; bases with no gene match: 1. The germline V gene has CDR1 ENHRY and CDR2 SYGVKD.

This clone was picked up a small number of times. CDR3: CASSPRTDLAFF. The CDR3 nucleotides are TGTGCCAGCAGCCCACGGACAGATTTGGCTTTCTTT. The chain is built from TRBV7-2 and TRBJ1-1; TRBD1 is a possible D gene (6 bases). Trimming removed 5 bases at V and 11 bases at J, with 15 bases between. CDR3 length: 12 residues. The germline V gene has CDR1 SGHTA and CDR2 FQGNSA.

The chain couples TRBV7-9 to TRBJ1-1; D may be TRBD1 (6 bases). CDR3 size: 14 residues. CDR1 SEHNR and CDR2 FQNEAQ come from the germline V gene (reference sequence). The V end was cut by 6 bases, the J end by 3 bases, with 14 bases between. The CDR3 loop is CASRTTGQDTEAFF. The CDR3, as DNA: TGTGCCAGCAGGACTACAGGGCAGGACACTGAAGCTTTCTTT.

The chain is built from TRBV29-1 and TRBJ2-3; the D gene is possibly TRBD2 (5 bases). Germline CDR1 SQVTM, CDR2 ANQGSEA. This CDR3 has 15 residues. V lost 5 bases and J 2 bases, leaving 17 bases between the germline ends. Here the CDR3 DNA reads TGCAGCGTTATCGGAATTCGGGGAAACACAGATACGCAGTATTTT. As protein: CSVIGIRGNTDTQYF.

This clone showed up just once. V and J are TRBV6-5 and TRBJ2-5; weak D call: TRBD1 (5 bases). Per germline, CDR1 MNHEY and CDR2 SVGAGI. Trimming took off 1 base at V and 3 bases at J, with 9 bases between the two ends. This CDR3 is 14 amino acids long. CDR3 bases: TGTGCCAGCAGTTACTTGCAGGGAAAAGAGACCCAGTACTTC. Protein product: CASSYLQGKETQYF.

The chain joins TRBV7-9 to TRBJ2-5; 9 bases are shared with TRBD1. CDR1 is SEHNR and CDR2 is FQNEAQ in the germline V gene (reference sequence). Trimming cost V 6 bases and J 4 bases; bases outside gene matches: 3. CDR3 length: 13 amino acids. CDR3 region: CASRPGQGETQYF. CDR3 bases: TGTGCCAGCAGGCCGGGACAGGGAGAGACCCAGTACTTC.

This CDR3 is CASSSDRGTLPQHF. In nucleotides, the CDR3 is TGTGCCAGCAGCTCCGACAGGGGGACGCTGCCCCAGCATTTT. The genes are TRBV7-9 and TRBJ1-5; 9 bases agree with TRBD1. Germline-derived CDR1 and CDR2 are SEHNR and FQNEAQ (reference sequence). V was pared by 4 bases and J by 9 bases, with 7 bases of the junction left unmatched. The CDR3 sequence is 14 residues long.

CDR3: CASKQGTPPHEQYF. The CDR3 DNA sequence: TGTGCCAGTAAACAGGGGACCCCCCCCCACGAGCAGTACTTC. The chain employs TRBV27 and TRBJ2-5; 7 nucleotides line up with TRBD1. The J call may not be correct, given that the DNA end is closer to TRBJ2-7. CDR3 length equals 14 residues. Looked up from germline, CDR1 is MNHEY and CDR2 is SMNVEV (reference sequence).

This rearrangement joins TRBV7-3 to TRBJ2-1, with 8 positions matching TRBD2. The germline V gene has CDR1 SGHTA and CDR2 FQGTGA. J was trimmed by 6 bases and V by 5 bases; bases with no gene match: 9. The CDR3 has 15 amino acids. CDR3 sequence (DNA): TGTGCCAGCAGCGCCGGGACTAGAATCACCAATGAGCAGTTCTTC. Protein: CASSAGTRITNEQFF.

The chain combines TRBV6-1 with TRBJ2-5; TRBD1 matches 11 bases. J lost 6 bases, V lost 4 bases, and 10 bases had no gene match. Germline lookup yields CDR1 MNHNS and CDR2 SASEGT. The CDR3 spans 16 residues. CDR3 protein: CASSGWTGGGRKTQYF. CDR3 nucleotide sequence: TGTGCCAGCAGTGGCTGGACAGGGGGCGGTAGAAAGACCCAGTACTTC.

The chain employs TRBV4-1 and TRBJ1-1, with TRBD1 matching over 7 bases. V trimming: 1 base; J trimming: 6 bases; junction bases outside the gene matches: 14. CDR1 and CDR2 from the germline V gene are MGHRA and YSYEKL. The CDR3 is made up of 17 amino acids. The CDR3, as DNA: TGCGCCAGCAGCCAAGGCGAATTTCGGGACAGTCAAGCTGAAGCTTTCTTT. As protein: CASSQGEFRDSQAEAFF.

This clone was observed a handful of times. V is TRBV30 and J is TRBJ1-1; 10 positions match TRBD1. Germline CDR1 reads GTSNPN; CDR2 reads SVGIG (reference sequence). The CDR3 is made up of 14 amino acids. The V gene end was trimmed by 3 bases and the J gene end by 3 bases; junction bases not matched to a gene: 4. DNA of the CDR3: TGTGCCTGGAGCGCCGGGACAGGGGACACTGAAGCTTTCTTT. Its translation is CAWSAGTGDTEAFF.

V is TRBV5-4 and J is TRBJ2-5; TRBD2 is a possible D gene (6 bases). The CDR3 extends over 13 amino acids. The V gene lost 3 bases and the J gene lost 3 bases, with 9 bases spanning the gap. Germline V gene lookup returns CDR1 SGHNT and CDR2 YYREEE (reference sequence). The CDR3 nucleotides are TGTGCCAGCAGCTCCCCGGGGGAAGAGACCCAGTACTTC. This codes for CASSSPGEETQYF. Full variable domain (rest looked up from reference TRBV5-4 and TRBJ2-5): ETGVTQSPTHLIKTRGQQVTLRCSSQSGHNTVSWYQQALGQGPQFIFQYYREEENGRGNFPPRFSGLQFPNYSSELNVNALELDDSALYLCASSSPGEETQYFGPGTRLLVL.

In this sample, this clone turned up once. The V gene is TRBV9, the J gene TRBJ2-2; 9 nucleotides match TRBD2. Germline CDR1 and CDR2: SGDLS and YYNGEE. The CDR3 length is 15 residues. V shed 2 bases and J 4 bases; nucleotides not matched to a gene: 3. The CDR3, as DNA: TGTGCCAGCAGCGTTGAACTAGCGGGCACCGGGGAGCTGTTTTTT. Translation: CASSVELAGTGELFF.

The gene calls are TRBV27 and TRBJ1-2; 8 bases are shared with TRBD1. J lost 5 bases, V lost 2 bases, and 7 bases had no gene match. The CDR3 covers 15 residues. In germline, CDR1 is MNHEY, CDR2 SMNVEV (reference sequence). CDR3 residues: CASSLTLDRVYGYTF. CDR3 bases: TGTGCCAGCAGTTTAACCCTGGACAGGGTGTATGGCTACACCTTC.

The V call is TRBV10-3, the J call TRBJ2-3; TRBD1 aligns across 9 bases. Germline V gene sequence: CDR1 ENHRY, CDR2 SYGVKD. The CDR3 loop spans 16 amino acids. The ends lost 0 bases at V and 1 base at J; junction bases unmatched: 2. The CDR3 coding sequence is TGTGCCATCAGTGAGTCGTGGACAGGGGGCACAGATACGCAGTATTTT. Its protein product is CAISESWTGGTDTQYF.

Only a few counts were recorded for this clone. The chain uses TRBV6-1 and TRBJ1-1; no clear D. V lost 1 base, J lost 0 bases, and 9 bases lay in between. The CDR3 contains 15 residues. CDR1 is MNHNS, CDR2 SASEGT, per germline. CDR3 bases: TGTGCCAGCAGTGAAGGGCGGGCGATGAACACTGAAGCTTTCTTT. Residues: CASSEGRAMNTEAFF.

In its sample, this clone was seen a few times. CDR3 protein: CASSRILTSGGGVGELFF. Written as DNA, the CDR3 is TGCGCCAGCAGCCGGATCCTGACTAGCGGGGGTGGTGTCGGGGAGCTGTTTTTT. The rearrangement links TRBV4-1 to TRBJ2-2; the match to TRBD2 covers 12 bases. Germline V gives CDR1 MGHRA, CDR2 YSYEKL. This CDR3 is built from 18 residues. The trim removed 4 bases at V and 7 bases at J, leaving 13 bases unmatched.

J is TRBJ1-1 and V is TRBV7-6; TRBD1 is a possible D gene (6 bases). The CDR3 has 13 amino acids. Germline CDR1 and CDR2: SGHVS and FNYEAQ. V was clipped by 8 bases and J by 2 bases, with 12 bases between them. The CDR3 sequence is CASSWTENTEAFF. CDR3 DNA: TGTGCCAGCTCGTGGACAGAAAACACTGAAGCTTTCTTT.

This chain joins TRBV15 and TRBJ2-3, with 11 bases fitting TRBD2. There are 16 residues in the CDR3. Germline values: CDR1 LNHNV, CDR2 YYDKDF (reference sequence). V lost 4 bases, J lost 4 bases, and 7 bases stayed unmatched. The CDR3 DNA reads TGTGCCACCAGCACCCGACTAGCGGGGAGGGCAGATACGCAGTATTTT. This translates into CATSTRLAGRADTQYF.